The clone carrying this T cell receptor (beta chain) was observed many times. Its antigen remains unidentified. This entry belongs to a study of blood T cells in healthy people across ages. The people who gave samples were healthy Caucasians from Russia, aged roughly 6 to 90. Per the germline V gene, CDR1 is SGHTA and CDR2 is FQGTGA. The length of the CDR3 is 15 residues. V dropped 2 bases and J dropped 4; count of bases not matched to a gene: 3. Using a J-beta primer mix together with a sample-barcoded 5' primer, a second PCR was run for about 7 to 12 cycles. Each cDNA molecule, via a template-switch adaptor with 12 random nucleotides, was tagged. TCRdb re-derived calls from the 5' RACE reads in MiXCR, one entry per CDR3 protein. Among hundreds of thousands of distinct CDR3 sequences listed, 40% to 45% were seen once. Regarding the study as a whole: The long-lived group displayed more naive CD4+ cells, plus higher diversity, than the aged donors did. A strong correlation between TCR beta diversity and naive T cell percentage was seen.

The genes are TRBV7-3 and TRBJ2-3, with 10 bases matching TRBD2. The receptor's source is a woman aged 55-69 years in good health. Sequenced material: blood. The chain's CDR3 is CASSLLAGVSDTQYF. DNA of the CDR3: TGTGCCAGCAGCTTACTAGCGGGAGTCTCAGATACGCAGTATTTT.